One T cell receptor (beta chain) is described in this entry. Antigen specificity is unknown. Germline assignment: CDR1 SQVTM and CDR2 ANQGSEA. V was pared by 2 bases and J by 5 bases, with 3 bases of the junction left unmatched. CDR3 length equals 13 residues. The data derive from a study of T cell responses to AZD1222 COVID-19 vaccine. On the study more broadly: The study pooled second doses at about 4 or about 12 weeks. Study-level findings and limits: Repertoires in all cases were sampled only once the peak T cell response had passed. Spike was spanned by vaccine-associated CD4 TCRs, which were dominant at 160-218 and 743-854.

Data came from immunoSEQ multiplex PCR; TCRdb stores just in-frame clones and leaves some out. The table records about 110,000 clones, roughly 86% of them present only once. The V call is TRBV29-1, the J call TRBJ2-5; 9 bases are a match to TRBD2. Sample: peripheral blood, taken on day 0 of AZD1222 vaccination. The source of this sequence is an adult in good health. The CDR3 loop reads CSVEIAGAETQYF. In nucleotides, the CDR3 is TGCAGCGTTGAAATAGCGGGGGCGGAGACCCAGTACTTC.